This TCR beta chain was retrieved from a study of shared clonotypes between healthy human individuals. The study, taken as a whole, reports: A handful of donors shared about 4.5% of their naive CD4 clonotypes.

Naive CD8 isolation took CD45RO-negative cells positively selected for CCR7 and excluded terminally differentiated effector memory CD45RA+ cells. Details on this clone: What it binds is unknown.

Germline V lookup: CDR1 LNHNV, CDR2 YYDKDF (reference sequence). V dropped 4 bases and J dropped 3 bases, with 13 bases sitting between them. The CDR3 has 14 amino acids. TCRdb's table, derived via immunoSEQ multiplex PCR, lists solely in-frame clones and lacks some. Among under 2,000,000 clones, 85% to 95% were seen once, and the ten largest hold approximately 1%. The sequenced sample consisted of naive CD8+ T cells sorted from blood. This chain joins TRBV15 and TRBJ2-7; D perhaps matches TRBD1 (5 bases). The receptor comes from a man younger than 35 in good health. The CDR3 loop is CATSTQGPFYEQYF. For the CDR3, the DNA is TGTGCCACCAGCACCCAGGGCCCCTTCTACGAGCAGTACTTC. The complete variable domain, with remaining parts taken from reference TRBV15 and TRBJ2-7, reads DAMVIQNPRYQVTQFGKPVTLSCSQTLNHNVMYWYQQKSSQAPKLLFHYYDKDFNNEADTPDNFQSRRPNTSFCFLDIRSPGLGDTAMYLCATSTQGPFYEQYFGPGTRLTVT.